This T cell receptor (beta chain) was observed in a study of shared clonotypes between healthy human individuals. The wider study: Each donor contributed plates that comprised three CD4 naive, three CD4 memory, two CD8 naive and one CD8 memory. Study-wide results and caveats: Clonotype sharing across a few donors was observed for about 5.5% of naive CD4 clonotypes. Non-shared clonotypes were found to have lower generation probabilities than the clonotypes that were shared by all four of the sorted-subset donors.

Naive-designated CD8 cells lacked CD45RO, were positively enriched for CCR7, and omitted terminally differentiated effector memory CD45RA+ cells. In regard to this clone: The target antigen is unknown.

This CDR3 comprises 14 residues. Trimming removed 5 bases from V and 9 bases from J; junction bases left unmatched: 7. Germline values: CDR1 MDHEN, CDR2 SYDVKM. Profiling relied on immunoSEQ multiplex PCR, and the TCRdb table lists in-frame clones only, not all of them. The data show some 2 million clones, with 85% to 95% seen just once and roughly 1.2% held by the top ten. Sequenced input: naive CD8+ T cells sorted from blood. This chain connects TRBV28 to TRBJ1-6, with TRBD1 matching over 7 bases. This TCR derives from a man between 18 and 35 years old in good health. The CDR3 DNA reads TGTGCCAGCAGTCCCTACAGGGGTGGTTCACCCCTCCACTTT. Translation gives CASSPYRGGSPLHF.